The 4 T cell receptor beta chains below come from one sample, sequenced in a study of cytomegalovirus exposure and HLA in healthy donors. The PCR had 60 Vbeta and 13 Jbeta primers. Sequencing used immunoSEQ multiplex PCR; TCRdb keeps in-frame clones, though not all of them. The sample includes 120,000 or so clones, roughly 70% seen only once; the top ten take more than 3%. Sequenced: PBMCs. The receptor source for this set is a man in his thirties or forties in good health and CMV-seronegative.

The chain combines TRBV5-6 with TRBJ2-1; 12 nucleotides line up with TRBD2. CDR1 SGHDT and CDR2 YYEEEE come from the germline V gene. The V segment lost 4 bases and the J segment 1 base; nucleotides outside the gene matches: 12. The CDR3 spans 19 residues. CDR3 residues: CASSGSRLAGGPSYNEQFF. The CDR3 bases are TGTGCCAGCAGCGGGTCGCGGCTAGCGGGGGGGCCGTCCTACAATGAGCAGTTCTTC.

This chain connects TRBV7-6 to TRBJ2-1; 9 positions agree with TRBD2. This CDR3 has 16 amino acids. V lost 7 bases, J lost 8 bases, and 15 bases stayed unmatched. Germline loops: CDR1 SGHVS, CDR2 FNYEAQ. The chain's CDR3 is CASILTPGLANHEQFF. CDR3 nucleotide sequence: TGTGCCAGCATCCTGACCCCGGGACTAGCTAATCATGAGCAGTTCTTC. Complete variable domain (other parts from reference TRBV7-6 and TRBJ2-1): GAGVSQSPRYKVTKRGQDVALRCDPISGHVSLYWYRQALGQGPEFLTYFNYEAQQDKSGLPNDRFSAERPEGSISTLTIQRTEQRDSAMYRCASILTPGLANHEQFFGPGTRLTVL.

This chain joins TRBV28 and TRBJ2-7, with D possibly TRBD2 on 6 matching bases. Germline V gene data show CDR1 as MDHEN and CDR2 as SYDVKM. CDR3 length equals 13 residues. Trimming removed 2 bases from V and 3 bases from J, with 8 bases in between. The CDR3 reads CASSLGGIYEQYF. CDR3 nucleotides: TGTGCCAGCAGTTTAGGAGGGATCTACGAGCAGTACTTC.

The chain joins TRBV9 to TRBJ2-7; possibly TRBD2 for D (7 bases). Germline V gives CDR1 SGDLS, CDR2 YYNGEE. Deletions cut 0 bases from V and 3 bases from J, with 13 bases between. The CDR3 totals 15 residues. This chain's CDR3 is CASSVAIGGVYEQYF. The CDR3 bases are TGTGCCAGCAGCGTAGCTATAGGGGGGGTCTACGAGCAGTACTTC.